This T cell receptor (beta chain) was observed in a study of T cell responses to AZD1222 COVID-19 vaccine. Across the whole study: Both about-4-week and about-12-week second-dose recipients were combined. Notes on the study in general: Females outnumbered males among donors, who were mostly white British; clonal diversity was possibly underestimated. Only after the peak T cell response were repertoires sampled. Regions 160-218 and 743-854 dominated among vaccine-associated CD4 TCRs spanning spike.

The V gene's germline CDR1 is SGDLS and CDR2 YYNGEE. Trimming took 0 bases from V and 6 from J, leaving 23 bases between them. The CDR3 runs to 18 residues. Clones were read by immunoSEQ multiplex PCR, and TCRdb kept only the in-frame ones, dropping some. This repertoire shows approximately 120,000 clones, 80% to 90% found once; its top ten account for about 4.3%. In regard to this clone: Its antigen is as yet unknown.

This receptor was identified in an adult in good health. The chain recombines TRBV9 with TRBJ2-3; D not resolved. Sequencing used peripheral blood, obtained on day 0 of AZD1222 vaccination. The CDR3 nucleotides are TGTGCCAGCAGCGTAGCATCGACACCTTCCCAGTGGAAGGATACGCAGTATTTT. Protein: CASSVASTPSQWKDTQYF.